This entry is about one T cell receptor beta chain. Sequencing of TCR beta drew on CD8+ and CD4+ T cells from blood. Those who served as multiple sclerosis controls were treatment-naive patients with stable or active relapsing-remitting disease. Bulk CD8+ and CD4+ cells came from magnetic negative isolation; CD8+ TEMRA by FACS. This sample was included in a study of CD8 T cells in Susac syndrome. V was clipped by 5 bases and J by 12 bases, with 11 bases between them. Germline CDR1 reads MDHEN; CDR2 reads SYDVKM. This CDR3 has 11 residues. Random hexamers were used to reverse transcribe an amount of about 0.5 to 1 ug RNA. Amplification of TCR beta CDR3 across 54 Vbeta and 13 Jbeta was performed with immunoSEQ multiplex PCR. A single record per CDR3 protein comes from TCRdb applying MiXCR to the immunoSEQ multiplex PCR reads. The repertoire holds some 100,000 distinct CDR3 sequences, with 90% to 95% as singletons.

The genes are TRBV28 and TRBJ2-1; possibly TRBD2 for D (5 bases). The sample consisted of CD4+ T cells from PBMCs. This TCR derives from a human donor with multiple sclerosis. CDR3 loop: CASSIRSGQFF. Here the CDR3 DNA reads TGTGCCAGCAGTATCAGAAGCGGGCAGTTCTTC.